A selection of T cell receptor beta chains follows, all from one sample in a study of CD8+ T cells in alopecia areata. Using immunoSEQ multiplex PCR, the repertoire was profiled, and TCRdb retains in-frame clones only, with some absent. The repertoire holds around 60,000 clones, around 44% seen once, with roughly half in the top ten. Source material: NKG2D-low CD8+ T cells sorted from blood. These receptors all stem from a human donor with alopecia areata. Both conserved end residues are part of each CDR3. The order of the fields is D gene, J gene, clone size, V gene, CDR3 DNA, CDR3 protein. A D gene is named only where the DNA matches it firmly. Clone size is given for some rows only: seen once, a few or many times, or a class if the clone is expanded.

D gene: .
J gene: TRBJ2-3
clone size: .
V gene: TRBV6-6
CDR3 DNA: TGTGCCTCCCAGGACATTTGGCAGTATTTT
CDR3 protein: CASQDIWQYF

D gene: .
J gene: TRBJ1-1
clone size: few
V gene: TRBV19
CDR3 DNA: TGTGCCAGTAGTTGGGGTAACACTGAAGCTTTCTTT
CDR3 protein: CASSWGNTEAFF

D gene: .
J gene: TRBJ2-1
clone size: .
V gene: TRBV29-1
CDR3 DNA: TGCAGCGTTGAAGTCTACGGTCGGCAGTTCTTC
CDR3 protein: CSVEVYGRQFF

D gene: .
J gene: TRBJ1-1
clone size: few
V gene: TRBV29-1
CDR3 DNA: TGCAGCGTCGAGGGGCTCGAGAGGGGTTTCTTT
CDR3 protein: CSVEGLERGFF

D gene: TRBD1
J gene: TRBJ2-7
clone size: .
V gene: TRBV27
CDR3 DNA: TGTGCCAGCAGCTGGACAGGGGGCGGCTACGAGCAGTACTTC
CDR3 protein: CASSWTGGGYEQYF

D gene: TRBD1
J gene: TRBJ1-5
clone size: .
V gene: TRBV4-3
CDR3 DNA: TGCGCCAGCAGCCAGAGACAGGGGGCCGATCAGCCCCAGCATTTT
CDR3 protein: CASSQRQGADQPQHF

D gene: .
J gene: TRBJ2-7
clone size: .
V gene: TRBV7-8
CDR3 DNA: TGTGCCAGCAGCGGCGGGACCACCTACGAGCAGTACTTC
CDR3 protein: CASSGGTTYEQYF

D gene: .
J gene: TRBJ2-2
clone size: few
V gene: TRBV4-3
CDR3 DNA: TGCGCCAGCAGCCATTACGACAACACCGGGGAGCTGTTTTTT
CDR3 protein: CASSHYDNTGELFF

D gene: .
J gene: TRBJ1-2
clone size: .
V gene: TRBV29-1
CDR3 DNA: TGCAGCGTTGAAGATCGGTACGGCTACACCTTC
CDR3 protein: CSVEDRYGYTF

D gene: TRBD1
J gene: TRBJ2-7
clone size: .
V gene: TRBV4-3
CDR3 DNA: TGCGCCAGCAGCCAAGACGGGGACAGTTACGAGCAGTACTTC
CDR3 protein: CASSQDGDSYEQYF

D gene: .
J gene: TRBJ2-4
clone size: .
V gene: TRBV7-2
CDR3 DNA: TGTGCCAGCAGCTTAGGTCCCCCTGGGCGCGATCAGTACTTC
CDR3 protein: CASSLGPPGRDQYF

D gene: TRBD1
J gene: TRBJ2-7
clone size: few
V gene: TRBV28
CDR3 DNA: TGTGCCAGCAGTGGGACAGGGACGCCCTACGAGCAGTACTTC
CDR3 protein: CASSGTGTPYEQYF

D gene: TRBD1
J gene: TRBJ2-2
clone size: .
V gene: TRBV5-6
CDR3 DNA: TGTGCCAGCAGCTTCGGGACAGGGGTAGCCGGGGAGCTGTTTTTT
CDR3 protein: CASSFGTGVAGELFF

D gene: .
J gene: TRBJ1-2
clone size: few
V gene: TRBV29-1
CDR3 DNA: TGCAGCGTTGAAGATGGTGGGGCACGGGGAGGCTACACCTTC
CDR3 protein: CSVEDGGARGGYTF

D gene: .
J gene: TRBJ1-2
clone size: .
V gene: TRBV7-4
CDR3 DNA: TGTGCCAGCAACTTAATCACAGGGTTCGGTGGCTACACCTTC
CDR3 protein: CASNLITGFGGYTF

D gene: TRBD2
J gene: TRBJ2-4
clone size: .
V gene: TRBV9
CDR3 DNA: TGTGCCAGCAGCGTAGAGGGTAGCGGGGACATTCAGTACTTC
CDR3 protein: CASSVEGSGDIQYF

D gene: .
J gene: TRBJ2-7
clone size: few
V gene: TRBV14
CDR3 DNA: TGTGCCAGCAGCCGCATCTCGGGCAGAGGAGCCGAGCAGTACTTC
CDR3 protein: CASSRISGRGAEQYF

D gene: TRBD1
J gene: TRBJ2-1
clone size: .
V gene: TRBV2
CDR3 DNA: TGTGCCAGCAGTGAGAGGGGGACAGCTTCCTACAATGAGCAGTTCTTC
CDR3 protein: CASSERGTASYNEQFF

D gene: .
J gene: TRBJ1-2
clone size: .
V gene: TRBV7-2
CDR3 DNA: TGTGCCAGCAGCTTGCAGGGGAGAGGCGGCTACACCTTC
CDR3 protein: CASSLQGRGGYTF

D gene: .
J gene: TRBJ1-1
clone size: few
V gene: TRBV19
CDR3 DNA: TGTGCCAGTAGTAATGGTAACACTGAAGCTTTCTTT
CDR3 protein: CASSNGNTEAFF

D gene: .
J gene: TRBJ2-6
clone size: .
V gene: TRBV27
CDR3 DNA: TGTGCCAGCAGCCTCGGACCCTACAACGTCCTGACTTTC
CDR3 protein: CASSLGPYNVLTF

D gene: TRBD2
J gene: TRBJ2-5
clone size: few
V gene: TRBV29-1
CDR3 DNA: TGCAGCGTTTTCGGGACTAGCGGGGGCGAGACCCAGTACTTC
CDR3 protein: CSVFGTSGGETQYF

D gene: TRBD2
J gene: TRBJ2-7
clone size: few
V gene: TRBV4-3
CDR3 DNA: TGCGCCAGCAGCCAAGGGGAGGGCCGGGACGAGCAGTACTTC
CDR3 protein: CASSQGEGRDEQYF

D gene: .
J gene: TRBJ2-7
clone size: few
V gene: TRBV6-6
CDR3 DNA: TGTGCCAGCATGGACGGCTCCTACGAGCAGTACTTC
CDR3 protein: CASMDGSYEQYF

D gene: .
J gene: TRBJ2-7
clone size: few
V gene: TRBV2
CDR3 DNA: TGTGCCAGCAGAGCCGACTCCTACGAGCAGTACTTC
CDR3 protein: CASRADSYEQYF

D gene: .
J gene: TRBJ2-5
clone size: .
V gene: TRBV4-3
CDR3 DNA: TGCGCCAGCAGCCAAGTACTTGGGGAGGAGACCCAGTACTTC
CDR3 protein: CASSQVLGEETQYF

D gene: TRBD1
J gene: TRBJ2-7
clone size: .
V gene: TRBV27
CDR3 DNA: TGTGCCAGCAGTTTGTCCGGGACAGCTTTGCTCTACGAGCAGTACTTC
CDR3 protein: CASSLSGTALLYEQYF

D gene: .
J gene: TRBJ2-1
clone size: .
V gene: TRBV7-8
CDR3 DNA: TGTGCCACCCACGGCTCACGGCCTAATGAGCAGTTCTTC
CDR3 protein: CATHGSRPNEQFF

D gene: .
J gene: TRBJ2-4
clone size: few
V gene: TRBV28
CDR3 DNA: TGTGCCAGCAGTTTATTCCCGGGGGAGAGTTCCAAAAACATTCAGTACTTC
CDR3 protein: CASSLFPGESSKNIQYF

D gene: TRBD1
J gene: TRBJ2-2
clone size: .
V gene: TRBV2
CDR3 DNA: TGTGCCAGCCGGGACAGGGGAACTTTTAACACCGGGGAGCTGTTTTTT
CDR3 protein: CASRDRGTFNTGELFF

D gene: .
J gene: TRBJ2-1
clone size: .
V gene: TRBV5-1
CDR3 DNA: TGCGCCAGCAGCTTAGCCCTGAGCTCCTACAATGAGCAGTTCTTC
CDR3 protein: CASSLALSSYNEQFF

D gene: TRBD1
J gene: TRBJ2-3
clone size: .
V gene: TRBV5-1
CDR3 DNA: TGCGCCAGCAGCTTCGGGACAGCTAGCACAGATACGCAGTATTTT
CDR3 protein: CASSFGTASTDTQYF

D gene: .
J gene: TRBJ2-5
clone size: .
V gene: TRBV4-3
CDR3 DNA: TGCGCCAGCAGCCCCTCCTGGAAAGGAACCTCAGAGACCCAGTACTTC
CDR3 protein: CASSPSWKGTSETQYF

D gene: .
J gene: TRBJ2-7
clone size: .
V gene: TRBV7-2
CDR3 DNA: TGTGCCAGCAGCTTATGGGCGGGGGACAACTCCTACGAGCAGTACTTC
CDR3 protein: CASSLWAGDNSYEQYF

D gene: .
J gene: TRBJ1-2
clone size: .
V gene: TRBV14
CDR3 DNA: TGTGCCAGCAGCCAAGCCGGCCGCAGGAGCTCCTATGGCTACACCTTC
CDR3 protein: CASSQAGRRSSYGYTF

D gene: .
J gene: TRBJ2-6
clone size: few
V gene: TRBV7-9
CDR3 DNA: TGTGCCAGCAGCACAACAGGGAATAAGCCGGCCAACGTCCTGACTTTC
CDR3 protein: CASSTTGNKPANVLTF

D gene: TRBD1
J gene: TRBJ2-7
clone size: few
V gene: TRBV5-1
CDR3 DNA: TGCGCCAGCAGCTACGGGACAGACTCCTACGAGCAGTACTTC
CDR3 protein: CASSYGTDSYEQYF

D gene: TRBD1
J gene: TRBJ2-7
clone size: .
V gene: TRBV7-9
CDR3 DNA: TGTGCCAGCAGCTTGGGGGACAGGGGACCCTACGAGCAGTACTTC
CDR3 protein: CASSLGDRGPYEQYF

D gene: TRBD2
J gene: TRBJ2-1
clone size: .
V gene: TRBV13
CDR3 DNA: TGTGCCAGCAGCTCGACTAGCGGGAGCTACAATGAGCAGTTCTTC
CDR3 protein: CASSSTSGSYNEQFF

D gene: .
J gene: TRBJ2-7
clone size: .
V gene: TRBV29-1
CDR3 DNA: TGCAGCGTTTTGTACACTAGCTCCTACGAGCAGTACTTC
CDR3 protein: CSVLYTSSYEQYF

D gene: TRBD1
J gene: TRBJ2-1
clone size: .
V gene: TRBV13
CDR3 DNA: TGTGCCAGCAGCCGAGGACAGGGTCTCGATGAGCAGTTCTTC
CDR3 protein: CASSRGQGLDEQFF